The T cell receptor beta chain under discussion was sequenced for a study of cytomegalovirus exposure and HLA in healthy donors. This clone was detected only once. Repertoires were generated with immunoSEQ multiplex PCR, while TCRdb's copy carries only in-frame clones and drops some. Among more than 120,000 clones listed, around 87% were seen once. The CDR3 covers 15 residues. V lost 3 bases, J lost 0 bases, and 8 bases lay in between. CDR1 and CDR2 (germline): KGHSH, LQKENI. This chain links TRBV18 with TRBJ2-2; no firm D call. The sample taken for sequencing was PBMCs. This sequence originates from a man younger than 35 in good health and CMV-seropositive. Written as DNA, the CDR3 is TGTGCCAGCTCACCTTCGACATCGAACACCGGGGAGCTGTTTTTT. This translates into CASSPSTSNTGELFF.